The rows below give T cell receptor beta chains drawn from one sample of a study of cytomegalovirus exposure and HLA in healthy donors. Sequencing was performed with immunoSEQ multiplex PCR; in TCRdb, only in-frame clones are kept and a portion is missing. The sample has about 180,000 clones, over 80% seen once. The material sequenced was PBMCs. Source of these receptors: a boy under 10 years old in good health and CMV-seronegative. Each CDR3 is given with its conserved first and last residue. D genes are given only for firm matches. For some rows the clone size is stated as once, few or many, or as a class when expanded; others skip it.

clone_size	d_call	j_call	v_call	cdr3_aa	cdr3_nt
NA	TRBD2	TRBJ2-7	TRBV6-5	CASSLAGGPHEQYF	TGTGCCAGCAGCCTAGCGGGAGGGCCCCACGAGCAGTACTTC
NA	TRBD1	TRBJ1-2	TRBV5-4	CASSQDRGGRGYTF	TGTGCCAGCAGCCAGGACAGGGGGGGGCGAGGCTACACCTTC
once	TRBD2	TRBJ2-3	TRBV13	CASSARTSGSTDTQYF	TGTGCCAGCAGCGCAAGAACTAGCGGGAGCACAGATACGCAGTATTTT
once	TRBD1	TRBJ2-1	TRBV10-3	CATTTGQLYNEQFF	TGTGCCACCACCACGGGACAGCTTTACAATGAGCAGTTCTTC
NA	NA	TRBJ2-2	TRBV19	CASRLGAPTGELFF	TGTGCCAGTCGTTTAGGGGCCCCCACCGGGGAGCTGTTTTTT
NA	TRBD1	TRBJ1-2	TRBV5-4	CASSLGQGTYGYTF	TGTGCCAGCAGCCTCGGACAGGGTACATACGGCTACACCTTC
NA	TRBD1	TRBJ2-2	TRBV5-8	CASSFDRGPGELFF	TGTGCCAGCAGCTTTGACAGGGGCCCCGGGGAGCTGTTTTTT
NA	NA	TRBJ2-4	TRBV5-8	CASSHTQGIRGYF	TGTGCCAGCAGTCACACCCAGGGGATCCGAGGGTACTTC
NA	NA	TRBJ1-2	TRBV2	CASRQETGSAVIEYYGYTF	TGCGCCAGCAGGCAAGAAACAGGGTCGGCCGTGATAGAGTACTATGGCTACACCTTC
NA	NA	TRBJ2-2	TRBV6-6	CASSSEGRDTGELFF	TGTGCCAGCAGTTCGGAGGGAAGGGACACCGGGGAGCTGTTTTTT
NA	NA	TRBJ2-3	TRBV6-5	CASSYSTHPNTQYF	TGTGCCAGCAGTTACTCGACACATCCGAATACGCAGTATTTT
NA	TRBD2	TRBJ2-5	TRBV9	CASSVSGGLGETQYF	TGTGCCAGCAGCGTAAGCGGGGGCCTAGGGGAGACCCAGTACTTC
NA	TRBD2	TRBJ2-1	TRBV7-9	CASSVGGSEQFF	TGTGCCAGCAGCGTGGGGGGGAGTGAGCAGTTCTTC
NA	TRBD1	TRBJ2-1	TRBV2	CASSDTLGQGENGQFF	TGTGCCAGCAGTGACACTCTAGGACAGGGTGAGAATGGGCAGTTCTTC
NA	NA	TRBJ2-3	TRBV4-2	CASSQSARSTDTQYF	TGTGCCAGCAGCCAGAGCGCCCGATCCACAGATACGCAGTATTTT
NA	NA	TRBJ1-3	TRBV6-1	CASSEGPLGNTIYF	TGTGCCAGCAGTGAAGGGCCCCTTGGAAACACCATATATTTT
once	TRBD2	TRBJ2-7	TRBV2	CASSGLAGVGYEQYF	TGTGCTAGCAGTGGCCTAGCGGGAGTTGGGTACGAGCAGTACTTC
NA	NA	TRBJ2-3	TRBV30	CAWGGQGLSTDTQYF	TGTGCCTGGGGGGGTCAGGGACTTAGCACAGATACGCAGTATTTT
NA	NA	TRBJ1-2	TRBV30	CAWSVAGAGPRGYTF	TGTGCCTGGAGTGTAGCAGGAGCGGGCCCAAGAGGCTACACCTTC
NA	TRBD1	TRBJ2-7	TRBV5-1	CASKQGVSSYEQYF	TGCGCCAGCAAACAGGGGGTGAGCTCCTACGAGCAGTACTTC
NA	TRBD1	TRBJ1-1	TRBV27	CASSLTGATEAFF	TGTGCCAGCAGTCTAACAGGGGCCACTGAAGCTTTCTTT
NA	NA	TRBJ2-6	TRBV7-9	CSSSLAGSSGANVLTF	TGTTCCAGCAGCTTAGCAGGGAGCTCTGGGGCCAACGTCCTGACTTTC
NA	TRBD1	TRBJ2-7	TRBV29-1	CSVEVLVTGGSYEQYF	TGCAGCGTTGAAGTGTTAGTCACAGGGGGCTCCTACGAGCAGTACTTC
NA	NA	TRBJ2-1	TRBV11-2	CASSSLRGATYNEQFF	TGTGCCAGCAGCTCCCTTAGGGGTGCCACCTACAATGAGCAGTTCTTC
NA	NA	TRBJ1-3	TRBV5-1	CASSLEGYPSSGNTIYF	TGCGCCAGCAGCTTGGAGGGGTACCCGAGCTCTGGAAACACCATATATTTT
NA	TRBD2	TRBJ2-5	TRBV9	CASSVSSGGPEQETQYF	TGTGCCAGCAGCGTATCTAGCGGGGGGCCAGAACAAGAGACCCAGTACTTC
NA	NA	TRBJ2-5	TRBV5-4	CASSWGVRSYQETQYF	TGTGCCAGCAGCTGGGGGGTCCGGTCGTACCAAGAGACCCAGTACTTC
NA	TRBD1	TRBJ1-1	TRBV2	CASSEVGTGKGPTEAFF	TGTGCCAGCAGTGAAGTAGGGACAGGGAAAGGACCCACTGAAGCTTTCTTT
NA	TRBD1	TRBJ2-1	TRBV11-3	CASSPPGQGYNEQFF	TGTGCCAGCAGCCCCCCGGGACAGGGTTACAATGAGCAGTTCTTC
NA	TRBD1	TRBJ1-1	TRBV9	CASSVPQGSAQAPEAFF	TGTGCCAGCAGCGTACCACAGGGGTCAGCCCAGGCCCCTGAAGCTTTCTTT
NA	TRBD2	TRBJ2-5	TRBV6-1	CASSPTSGAPETQYF	TGTGCCAGCAGCCCGACTAGCGGGGCACCGGAGACCCAGTACTTC
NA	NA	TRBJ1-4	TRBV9	CASSPQGAGNEKLFF	TGTGCCAGCAGCCCTCAGGGTGCGGGGAATGAAAAACTGTTTTTT
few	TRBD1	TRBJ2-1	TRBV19	CASSIGTGPYNEQFF	TGTGCCAGTAGTATCGGGACAGGACCCTACAATGAGCAGTTCTTC
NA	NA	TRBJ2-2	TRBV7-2	CASSLVSIRYANTGELFF	TGTGCCAGCAGCTTAGTATCTATACGTTACGCGAACACCGGGGAGCTGTTTTTT
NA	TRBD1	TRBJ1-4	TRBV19	CASHGQANEKLFF	TGTGCCAGCCACGGACAGGCTAATGAAAAACTGTTTTTT
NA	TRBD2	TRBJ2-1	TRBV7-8	CASSSGGLAGASLSREEQFF	TGTGCCAGCAGCTCCGGCGGACTAGCGGGAGCTTCGCTATCAAGAGAGGAGCAGTTCTTC
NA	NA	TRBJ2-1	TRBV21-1	CASSNLTERSSYNEQFF	TGTGCCAGCAGCAATTTAACGGAACGGAGCTCCTACAATGAGCAGTTCTTC
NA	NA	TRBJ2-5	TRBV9	CASSVGRGQETQYF	TGTGCCAGCAGCGTAGGTAGGGGGCAAGAGACCCAGTACTTC
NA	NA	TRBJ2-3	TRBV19	CASSISRKDTQYF	TGTGCCAGTAGTATTTCCAGGAAAGATACGCAGTATTTT
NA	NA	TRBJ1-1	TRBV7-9	CASSQTQQREITEAFF	TGTGCCAGCAGCCAAACGCAACAGAGAGAAATCACTGAAGCTTTCTTT
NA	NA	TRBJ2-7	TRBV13	CASSVRQVSYEQYF	TGTGCCAGCAGCGTCCGACAGGTTTCCTACGAGCAGTACTTC
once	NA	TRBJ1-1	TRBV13	CASSLERNTEAFF	TGTGCCAGCAGCTTAGAGAGAAACACTGAAGCTTTCTTT
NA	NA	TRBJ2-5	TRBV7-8	CASRFNGGPRRQTQYF	TGTGCCAGCAGGTTTAACGGGGGTCCGAGGAGACAGACCCAGTACTTC
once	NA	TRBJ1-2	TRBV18	CASSPAYSPPANYGYTF	TGTGCCAGCTCACCGGCCTACAGTCCCCCAGCTAACTATGGCTACACCTTC
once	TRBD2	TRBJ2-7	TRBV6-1	CASSESGGRAGEQYF	TGTGCCAGCAGTGAATCGGGCGGGAGGGCCGGTGAGCAGTACTTC
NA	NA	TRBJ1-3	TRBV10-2	CASVESSGNTIYF	TGCGCCAGCGTCGAGAGCTCTGGAAACACCATATATTTT
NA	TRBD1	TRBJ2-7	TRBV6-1	CASSAAGTGGNEQYF	TGTGCCAGCAGTGCAGCCGGGACAGGGGGGAACGAGCAGTACTTC
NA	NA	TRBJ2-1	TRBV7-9	CASSPGSDSSYNEQFF	TGTGCCAGCAGCCCAGGATCTGATAGCTCCTACAATGAGCAGTTCTTC
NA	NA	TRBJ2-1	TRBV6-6	CASAKERAVSEQFF	TGTGCCAGCGCCAAGGAGCGGGCCGTCAGCGAGCAGTTCTTC
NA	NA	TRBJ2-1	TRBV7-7	CASSLAVGGSYNEQFF	TGTGCTAGCAGCTTAGCAGTCGGTGGCTCCTACAATGAGCAGTTCTTC
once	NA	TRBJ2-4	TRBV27	CASWQELWPAKNIQYF	TGTGCCAGCTGGCAGGAATTATGGCCAGCCAAAAACATTCAGTACTTC
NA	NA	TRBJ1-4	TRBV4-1	CASSPPAGYEKLFF	TGCGCCAGCAGCCCACCTGCCGGGTATGAAAAACTGTTTTTT
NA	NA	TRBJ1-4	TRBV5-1	CASSLTTTNEKLFF	TGCGCCAGCAGCTTAACCACTACTAATGAAAAACTGTTTTTT